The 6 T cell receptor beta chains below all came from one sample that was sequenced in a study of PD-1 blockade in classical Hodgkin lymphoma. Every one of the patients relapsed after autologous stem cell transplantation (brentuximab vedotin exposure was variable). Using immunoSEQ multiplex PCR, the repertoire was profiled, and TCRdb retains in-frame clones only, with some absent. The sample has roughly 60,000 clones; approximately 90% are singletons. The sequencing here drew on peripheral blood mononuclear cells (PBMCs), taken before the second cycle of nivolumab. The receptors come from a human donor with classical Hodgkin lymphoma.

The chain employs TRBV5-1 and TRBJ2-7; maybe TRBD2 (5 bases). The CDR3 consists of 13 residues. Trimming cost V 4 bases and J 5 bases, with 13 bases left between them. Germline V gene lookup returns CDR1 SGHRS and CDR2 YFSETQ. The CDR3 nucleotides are TGCGCCAGCAGCGTCCGGGGAGTAGACGAGCAGTACTTC. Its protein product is CASSVRGVDEQYF.

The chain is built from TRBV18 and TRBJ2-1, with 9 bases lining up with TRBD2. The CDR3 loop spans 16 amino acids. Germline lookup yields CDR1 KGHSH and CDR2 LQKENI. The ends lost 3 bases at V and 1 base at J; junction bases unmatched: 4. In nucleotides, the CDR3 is TGTGCCAGCTCACCGAGCGGGGGGCAATCCTACAATGAGCAGTTCTTC. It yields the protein CASSPSGGQSYNEQFF.

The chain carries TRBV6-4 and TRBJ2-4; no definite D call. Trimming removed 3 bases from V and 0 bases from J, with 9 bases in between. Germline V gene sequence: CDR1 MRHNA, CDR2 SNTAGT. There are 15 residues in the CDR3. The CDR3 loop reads CASSERFLAKNIQYF. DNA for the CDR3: TGTGCCAGCAGTGAAAGATTTTTAGCCAAAAACATTCAGTACTTC.

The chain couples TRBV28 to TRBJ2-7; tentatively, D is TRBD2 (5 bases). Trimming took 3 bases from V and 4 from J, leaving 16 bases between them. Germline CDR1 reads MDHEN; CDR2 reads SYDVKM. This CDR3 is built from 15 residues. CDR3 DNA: TGTGCCAGCAGTTTTTTTGAGGGCCTATCATACGAGCAGTACTTC. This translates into CASSFFEGLSYEQYF.

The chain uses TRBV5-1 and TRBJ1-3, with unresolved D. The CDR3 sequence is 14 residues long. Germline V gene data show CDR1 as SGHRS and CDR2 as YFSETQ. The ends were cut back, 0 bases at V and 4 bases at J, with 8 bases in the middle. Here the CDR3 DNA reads TGCGCCAGCAGCTTGGAGCCACTCGGAAACACCATATATTTT. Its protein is CASSLEPLGNTIYF.

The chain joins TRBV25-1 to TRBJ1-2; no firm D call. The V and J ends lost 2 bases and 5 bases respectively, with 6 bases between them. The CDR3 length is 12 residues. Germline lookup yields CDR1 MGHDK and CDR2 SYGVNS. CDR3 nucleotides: TGTGCCAGCAGTGAAGGGTATTATGGCTACACCTTC. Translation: CASSEGYYGYTF.